This TCR beta chain emerged from a study of T cell responses to AZD1222 COVID-19 vaccine. Across the study: Pooling was applied to second doses at about 4 or about 12 weeks.

V dropped 0 bases and J dropped 4 bases, with 11 bases sitting between them. This CDR3 contains 14 residues. Germline V lookup: CDR1 SGHKS, CDR2 YYEKEE (reference sequence). On this clone: Its antigen is not identified.

Overall study findings and caveats: The study identified only a handful of AZD1222 recipients as seropositive at baseline. Among the donors, most were white British and more were female, and clonal diversity was possibly underestimated. Spike-specific TCR breadth and depth were elevated following two AZD1222 doses.

Produced via immunoSEQ multiplex PCR; TCRdb's table is partial and in-frame only. Of about 170,000 clones in the sample, about 92% are singletons; the top ten hold 3.5% to 4.5%. The sequences come from peripheral blood, collected on day 0 of AZD1222 vaccination. The chain couples TRBV5-5 to TRBJ2-7; D is unclear. The TCR originated in an adult in good health. The CDR3 spells CASSLGNNHYEQYF. The CDR3 DNA is TGTGCCAGCAGCTTGGGGAATAATCATTACGAGCAGTACTTC.